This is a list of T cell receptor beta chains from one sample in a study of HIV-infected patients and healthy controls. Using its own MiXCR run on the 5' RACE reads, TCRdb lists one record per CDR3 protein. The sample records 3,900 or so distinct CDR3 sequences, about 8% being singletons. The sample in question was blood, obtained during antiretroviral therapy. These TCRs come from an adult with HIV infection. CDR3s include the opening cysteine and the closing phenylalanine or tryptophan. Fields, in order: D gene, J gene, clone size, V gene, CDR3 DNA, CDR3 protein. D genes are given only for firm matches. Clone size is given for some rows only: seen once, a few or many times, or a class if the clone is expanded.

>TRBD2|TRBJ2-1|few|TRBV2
TGTGCCAGCAGGGTGACTAGCGGCGCCTACAATGAGCAGTTCTTC
CASRVTSGAYNEQFF
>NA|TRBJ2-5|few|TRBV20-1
TGCAGTGCTAGAGGATACCCAACTCAAGAGACCCAGTACTTC
CSARGYPTQETQYF
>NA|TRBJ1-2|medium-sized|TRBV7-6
TGTGCCAGCAGCTCCGGTGGCTATGGCTACACCTTC
CASSSGGYGYTF
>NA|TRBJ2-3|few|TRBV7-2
TGTGCCAGCAGCCGGGGGGCTAGCACAGATACGCAGTATTTT
CASSRGASTDTQYF
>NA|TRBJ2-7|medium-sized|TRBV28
TGTGCCAGCAGTTTTCCCCAGGCGTACGAGCAGTACTTC
CASSFPQAYEQYF
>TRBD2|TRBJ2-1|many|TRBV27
TGTGCCAGCAGTCTCAGCGGGGGGGCCCCCCAGCACAATGAGCAGTTCTTC
CASSLSGGAPQHNEQFF
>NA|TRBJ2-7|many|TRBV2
TGTGCCAGCAGGGCGGGACTCAGCTCCTACGAGCAGTACTTC
CASRAGLSSYEQYF
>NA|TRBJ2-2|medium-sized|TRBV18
TGTGCCAGCTCACGGGGAGGGACAGCGAACACCGGGGAGCTGTTTTTT
CASSRGGTANTGELFF
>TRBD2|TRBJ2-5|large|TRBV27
TGTGCCAGCAGTGAGGGACTAGCGGGACTCCAAGAGACCCAGTACTTC
CASSEGLAGLQETQYF
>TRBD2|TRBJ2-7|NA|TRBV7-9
TGTGCCAGCAGCTTAGCGGGACTAGGAAGGTCCTACGAGCAGTACTTC
CASSLAGLGRSYEQYF
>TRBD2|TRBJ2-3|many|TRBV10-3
TGTGCCATCAGCATCGGAGCTAGCGGCACCACAGATACGCAGTATTTT
CAISIGASGTTDTQYF
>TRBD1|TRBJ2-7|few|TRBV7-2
TGTGCCAGCAGCTCCCGGGACAGGGGGCGTTCTCCAATCTACGAGCAGTACTTC
CASSSRDRGRSPIYEQYF
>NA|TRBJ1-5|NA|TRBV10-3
TGTGCCATCAGTGTGGGGGACGGGCGCAATCAGCCCCAGCATTTT
CAISVGDGRNQPQHF
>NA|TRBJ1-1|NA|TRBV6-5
TGTGCCAGCGGGTACAGAGGAAACACTGAAGCTTTCTTT
CASGYRGNTEAFF
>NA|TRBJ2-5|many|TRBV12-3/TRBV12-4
TGTGCCAGCAGTTTAGGGCGGACCCAGTACTTC
CASSLGRTQYF
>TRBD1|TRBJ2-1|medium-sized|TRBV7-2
TGTGCCAGCAGCCCAAGAGTGATGACAGGGGGCTACAATGAGCAGTTCTTC
CASSPRVMTGGYNEQFF
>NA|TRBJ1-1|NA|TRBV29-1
TGCAGCGTTGACAGGCAGGCCTTT
CSVDRQAF
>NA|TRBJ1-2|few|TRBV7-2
TGTGCCAGCAGCTTAGCAGTAAGGGAGACTCCTCATGGCTACACCTTC
CASSLAVRETPHGYTF
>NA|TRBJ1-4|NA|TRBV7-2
TGTGCCAGCAGCCAACGGGTTTCCGGTGCAACTAATGAAAAACTGTTTTTT
CASSQRVSGATNEKLFF
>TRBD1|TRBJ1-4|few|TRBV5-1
TGCGCCAGCAGCTCCCAGGGACAGGGGCTTGAAAAACTGTTTTTT
CASSSQGQGLEKLFF
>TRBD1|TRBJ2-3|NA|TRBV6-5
TGTGCCAGCAGTTACAATGGACAGGGTACAGATACGCAGTATTTT
CASSYNGQGTDTQYF
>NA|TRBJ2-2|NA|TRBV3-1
TGTGCCAGCAGCCTAAGGGTTGTCGGGGAGCTGTTTTTT
CASSLRVVGELFF
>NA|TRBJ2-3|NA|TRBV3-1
TGTGCCAGCAGCCAACCCGCCCACGGCACAGATACGCAGTATTTT
CASSQPAHGTDTQYF